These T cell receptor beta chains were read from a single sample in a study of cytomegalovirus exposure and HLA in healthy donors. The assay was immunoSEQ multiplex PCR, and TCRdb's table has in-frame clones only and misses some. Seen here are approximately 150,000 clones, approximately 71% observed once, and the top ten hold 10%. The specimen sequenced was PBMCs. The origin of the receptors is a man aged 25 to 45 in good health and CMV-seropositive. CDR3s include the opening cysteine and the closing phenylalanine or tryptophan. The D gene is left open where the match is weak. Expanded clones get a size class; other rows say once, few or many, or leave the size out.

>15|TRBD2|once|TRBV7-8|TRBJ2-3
CASSFTSGVTDTQYF
TGTGCCAGCAGCTTCACTAGCGGGGTCACAGATACGCAGTATTTT
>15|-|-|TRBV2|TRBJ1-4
CASSESAGASEKLFF
TGTGCCAGCAGTGAATCAGCGGGGGCGAGTGAAAAACTGTTTTTT
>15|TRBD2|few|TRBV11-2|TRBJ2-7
CASSGPGRALYEQYF
TGTGCCAGCAGCGGACCAGGGAGGGCCCTCTACGAGCAGTACTTC
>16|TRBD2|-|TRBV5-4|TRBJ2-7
CASTTGGLAGTYEQYF
TGTGCCAGCACCACTGGGGGGCTAGCGGGAACCTACGAGCAGTACTTC
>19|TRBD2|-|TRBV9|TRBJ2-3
CASSVGSSTSGRRGDTQYF
TGTGCCAGCAGCGTAGGCTCTTCGACTAGCGGGAGGAGAGGGGATACGCAGTATTTT
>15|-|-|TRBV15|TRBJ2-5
CATSSPGTSEETQYF
TGTGCCACCAGCAGCCCCGGGACATCGGAAGAGACCCAGTACTTC
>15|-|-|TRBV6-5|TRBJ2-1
CASSYSGSSYNEQFF
TGTGCCAGCAGTTACTCCGGGAGCTCCTACAATGAGCAGTTCTTC
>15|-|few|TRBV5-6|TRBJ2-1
CASSISAGIYNEQFF
TGTGCCAGCAGTATCTCGGCGGGGATATACAATGAGCAGTTCTTC
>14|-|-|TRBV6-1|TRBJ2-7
CASSQGLSVYEQYF
TGTGCCAGCAGTCAGGGGCTTTCAGTCTACGAGCAGTACTTC
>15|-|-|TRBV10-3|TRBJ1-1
CAISEVLVSTGRAFF
TGTGCCATCAGTGAGGTCCTAGTTTCAACAGGGAGAGCTTTCTTT
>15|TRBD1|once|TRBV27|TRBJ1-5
CASSPLNRGDQPQHF
TGTGCCAGCAGTCCCCTCAACAGGGGGGATCAGCCCCAGCATTTT
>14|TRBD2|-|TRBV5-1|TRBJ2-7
CASSLVAGSGEQYF
TGCGCCAGCAGCTTGGTAGCGGGGTCGGGGGAGCAGTACTTC
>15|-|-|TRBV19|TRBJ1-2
CASSISAGGAEGYTF
TGTGCCAGTAGTATTTCGGCAGGAGGGGCTGAAGGCTACACCTTC
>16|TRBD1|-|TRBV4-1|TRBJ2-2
CASSDRQGPNTGELFF
TGCGCCAGCAGCGATCGACAGGGACCGAACACCGGGGAGCTGTTTTTT
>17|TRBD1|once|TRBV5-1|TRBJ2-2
CASSLGTGLANTGELFF
TGCGCCAGCAGCTTGGGGACAGGCCTCGCGAACACCGGGGAGCTGTTTTTT
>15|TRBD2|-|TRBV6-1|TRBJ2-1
CASSVLAGSHNEQFF
TGTGCCAGCAGCGTCCTAGCGGGGTCCCACAATGAGCAGTTCTTC
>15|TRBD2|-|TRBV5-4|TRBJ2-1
CASSSDGLARAEQFF
TGTGCCAGCAGCTCCGATGGACTAGCAAGGGCTGAGCAGTTCTTC
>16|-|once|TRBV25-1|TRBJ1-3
CASSEWGRQFGNTIYF
TGTGCCAGCAGTGAATGGGGTCGACAGTTTGGAAACACCATATATTTT
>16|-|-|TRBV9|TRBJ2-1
CASSARLLLSYNEQFF
TGTGCCAGCAGCGCCCGACTACTCCTCTCCTACAATGAGCAGTTCTTC
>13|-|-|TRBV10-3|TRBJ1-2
CAISGEGNYGYTF
TGTGCCATCAGTGGGGAGGGGAACTATGGCTACACCTTC
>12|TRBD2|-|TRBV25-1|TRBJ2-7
CASTAGGYEQYF
TGTGCCAGCACCGCGGGGGGATACGAGCAGTACTTC
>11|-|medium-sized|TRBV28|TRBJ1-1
CACEMNTEAFF
TGTGCCTGCGAAATGAACACTGAAGCTTTCTTT
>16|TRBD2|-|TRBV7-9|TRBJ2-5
CASSSGLAAKGETQYF
TGTGCCAGCAGCTCTGGACTAGCGGCCAAGGGAGAGACCCAGTACTTC
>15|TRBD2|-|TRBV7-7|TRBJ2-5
CASSLAGGPIETQYF
TGTGCTAGCAGCTTAGCGGGAGGGCCGATCGAGACCCAGTACTTC
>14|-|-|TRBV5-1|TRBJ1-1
CASSLTGSDTEAFF
TGCGCCAGCAGCTTGACAGGGAGCGACACTGAAGCTTTCTTT
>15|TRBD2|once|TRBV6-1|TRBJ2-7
CASSELGTSLYEQYF
TGTGCCAGCAGTGAATTGGGGACTAGCCTCTACGAGCAGTACTTC
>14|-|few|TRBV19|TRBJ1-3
CASSINEARNTIYF
TGTGCCAGTAGTATAAACGAAGCAAGAAACACCATATATTTT
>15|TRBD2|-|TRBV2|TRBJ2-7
CASRGGLAGVAEQYF
TGTGCCAGCAGGGGGGGACTAGCGGGAGTAGCCGAGCAGTACTTC
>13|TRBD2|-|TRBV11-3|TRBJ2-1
CASSQGTSNEQFF
TGTGCCAGCAGCCAGGGGACTAGCAATGAGCAGTTCTTC
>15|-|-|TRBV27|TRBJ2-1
CASSLSSTGRNEQFF
TGTGCCAGCAGTTTATCCTCGACAGGGAGGAATGAGCAGTTCTTC
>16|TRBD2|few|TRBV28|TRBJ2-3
CASSLQSGRDIDTQYF
TGTGCCAGCAGTTTACAGAGCGGGAGAGATATAGATACGCAGTATTTT
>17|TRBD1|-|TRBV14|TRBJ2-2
CASSLSPGTAFTGELFF
TGTGCCAGCAGCCTTTCGCCCGGGACAGCCTTCACCGGGGAGCTGTTTTTT
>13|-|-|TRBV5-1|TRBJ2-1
CASSFDLAGGQFF
TGCGCCAGCAGCTTTGACTTAGCCGGCGGGCAGTTCTTC
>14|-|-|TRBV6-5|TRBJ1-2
CASSYAGQSYGYTF
TGTGCCAGCAGTTACGCCGGACAGAGCTATGGCTACACCTTC
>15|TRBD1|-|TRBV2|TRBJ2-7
CASRKTGGQGGEQYF
TGTGCCAGCAGGAAGACAGGGGGCCAGGGGGGCGAGCAGTACTTC
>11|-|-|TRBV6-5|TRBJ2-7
CASSYQYEQYF
TGTGCCAGCAGTTACCAATACGAGCAGTACTTC
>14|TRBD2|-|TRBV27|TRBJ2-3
CASSWAGVADTQYF
TGTGCCAGCAGTTGGGCGGGAGTTGCAGATACGCAGTATTTT
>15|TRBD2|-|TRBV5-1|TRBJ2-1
CASSEGTSGYNEQFF
TGCGCCAGCAGCGAAGGGACTAGCGGTTACAATGAGCAGTTCTTC
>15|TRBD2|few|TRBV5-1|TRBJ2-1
CASVEGAGGYNEQFF
TGCGCCAGCGTGGAGGGAGCGGGAGGGTACAATGAGCAGTTCTTC
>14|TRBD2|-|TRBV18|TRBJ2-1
CASSPGLADNEQFF
TGTGCCAGCTCACCGGGACTAGCGGACAATGAGCAGTTCTTC
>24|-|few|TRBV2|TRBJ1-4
CASSDILVRQSIFVRRTTNEKLFF
TGTGCCAGCAGTGATATCTTGGTTAGACAGTCAATTTTTGTGAGGCGGACAACTAATGAAAAACTGTTTTTT
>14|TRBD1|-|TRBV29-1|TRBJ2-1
CSVAGQGALYEQFF
TGCAGCGTTGCGGGACAGGGGGCGCTCTATGAGCAGTTCTTC
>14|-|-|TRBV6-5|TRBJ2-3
CASSLTGYTDTQYF
TGTGCCAGCAGTTTGACAGGATACACAGATACGCAGTATTTT